The subject of this entry is one TCR beta chain. Its antigen remains unidentified. Base-call qualities are not available, and no considerably larger clone is one nucleotide away. These data belong to a study of shared clonotypes between healthy human individuals (dated by TCRdb to the early 2020s). A note on the overall study: The cohort comprised two women and a few men aged 18 to 49 years. For each donor, CD4 naive and CD4 memory were each given three plates, CD8 naive was given two plates, and CD8 memory was given one plate. Libraries were prepared and TCR repertoires were sequenced by different laboratories using diverse techniques, in order to increase sequencing depth and limit assay-specific biases. Blood TCR repertoires of a handful of healthy adults were deeply sequenced to estimate repertoire size and the extent of clonotype sharing between individuals. Between about 0.94 and 8.9 billion PBMCs per donor were obtained by leukapheresis.

Using the deep immunoSEQ assay, TCR CDR3 regions were amplified from genomic DNA by multiplex PCR. Extracted genomic DNA from each cell subset was distributed evenly across all wells of several immunoSEQ 96-well plates, and each plate was treated as a replicate. For sorted subsets, roughly 200 ng of genomic DNA, equivalent to around 30,000 T cell genomes, went into each replicate PCR. The purified libraries were quantified using a Qubit 3.0 fluorometer, sized with a Bioanalyzer 2100, and then quantified again using the KAPA Library Quantification kit. Every immunoSEQ 96-well plate was sequenced on a dedicated single-read 150-cycle Illumina NextSeq 550 flow cell. Under the source paper's analysis protocol: Because the immunoSEQ output held only junctional sequences and lacked quality scores, the filtering could not match the filtering applied to full-length reads. Sequences were annotated with PyIR, a Python wrapper for IgBLAST v1.9, using IMGT germline references to assign V/J genes and CDR3. Reads were removed for weak V/J assignments (E-value above 1e-6), missing CDR3, stop codons, out-of-frame junctions, or ambiguous translated residues. V3J clonotypes were defined as sequences sharing an identical inferred V gene, J gene, and CDR3 amino acid sequence. Percentage overlap between repertoires was computed as shared unique clonotypes divided by the size of the smaller repertoire. Richness of each repertoire was evaluated using RTK rarefaction, the Chao1 estimator, and Recon v2.1 estimates of unobserved clonotypes. For all TCRbeta clonotypes obtained by the gDNA method from a handful of donors, generation probabilities were computed with OLGA. Held by TCRdb, this immuneACCESS table contains in-frame sequences only and omits some clones. Under half of the omission traces to an unresolved V gene where checked; the cause of the rest is unknown. Clone size and the V and J calls come from that table; the DNA yielded D and trimming. This sample comprises approximately 95,000 clones, approximately 61% of them detected only once. About 48% of the sample rests with the top ten.

Results and caveats for the whole study, not just this receptor: Because the study included a small number of donors, the genetic and exposure-history diversity represented was limited. Sampling was restricted to blood, and TCR repertoires in tissue are likely to differ from TCR repertoires in blood. Sharing across a handful of donors was observed for about 5% of naive CD4, over 3% of naive CD8, 2% to 2.5% of memory CD4, and about 0.39% of memory CD8 clonotypes. Clonotypes shared by all four sorted-subset donors showed higher generation probabilities than non-shared clonotypes. Naive subsets generally had larger estimated clonotype richness than memory subsets did. Pairwise subsampling led to the expectation that sequencing depth would affect the degree of clonotype sharing among donors. Even with the large sequencing depth, rarefaction of the sorted-subset datasets indicated that sequencing was incomplete.

The cysteine opens and the phenylalanine closes a CDR3 of 14 amino acids. Only the CDR3 region is kept as DNA, spanning 42 bases read in frame from base 1. The germline V gene sets CDR1 to SNHLY and CDR2 to FYNNEI. Relative to germline, V is 1 base shorter and J is 7 bases shorter, with 10 bases between their ends. Healthy HIV-negative adults with no recently reported acute infections or vaccinations were included as donors. All donors were Caucasian adults living in Nashville, Tennessee, USA. CD8 memory samples consisted of magnetically selected CD45RO+ cells combined with CCR7-negative CD45RA+ effector memory (TemRA) cells. After blood collection by leukapheresis, PBMCs were isolated using Ficoll-Histopaque density gradient centrifugation and then cryopreserved in the vapor phase of liquid nitrogen. Purity and quantity of every magnetically sorted T cell population were checked by analytical flow cytometry. Genomic DNA was isolated from every sorted fraction and measured by UV absorbance on a Nanodrop 2000c.

Material: memory CD8+ T cells sorted from blood. The cell subset or site label, read with the paper, signifies: CD45RO+ cells pooled with CCR7-negative TemRA cells. Recombination linked TRBV2 to TRBJ1-4; the D gene is perhaps TRBD1, on 6 matching bases. This clonotype was obtained from a man younger than 40 in good health. The CDR3 region reads CASSEVQGIEKLFF. The DNA sequence is TGTGCCAGCAGTGAAGTGCAGGGGATTGAAAAACTGTTTTTT.